A selection of T cell receptor beta chains follows, all from one sample in a study of CD8+ T cells in alopecia areata. Profiling relied on immunoSEQ multiplex PCR, and the TCRdb table lists in-frame clones only, not all of them. The repertoire holds about 200,000 clones, roughly three fifths seen once, with approximately 4.9% in the top ten. Input material: CD8+ T cells sorted from blood. All receptors come from a human donor in good health. The CDR3 runs from the conserved cysteine through the conserved F or W. The order of the fields is D gene, clone size, CDR3 length, J gene, V gene, CDR3 DNA, CDR3 protein. D genes are given only for firm matches. Only some rows state a clone size, as once, few, many or a class for expanded clones.

NA	few	14	TRBJ2-7	TRBV29-1	TGCAGCGTTGATAGGGGGGACCAATCCTACGAGCAGTACTTC	CSVDRGDQSYEQYF
NA	NA	16	TRBJ2-6	TRBV7-9	TGTGCCAGCAGCTCAGGGGAGGGTGCTGGGGCCAACGTCCTGACTTTC	CASSSGEGAGANVLTF
NA	NA	13	TRBJ2-4	TRBV27	TGTGCCAGCAGTCCTGCGCAGGGTGGCATTCAGTACTTC	CASSPAQGGIQYF
TRBD1	few	15	TRBJ1-4	TRBV4-1	TGCGCCAGCAGCCAAGACCAGGGACAGGGCGAAAAACTGTTTTTT	CASSQDQGQGEKLFF
NA	NA	13	TRBJ2-7	TRBV2	TGTGCCAGAGGGGCGGTTAGCTCCTACGAGCAGTACTTC	CARGAVSSYEQYF
NA	NA	15	TRBJ2-6	TRBV6-1	TGTGCCAGCAAGGGCTCCACTTGGGGGGCCAACGTCCTGACTTTC	CASKGSTWGANVLTF
TRBD2	few	15	TRBJ2-1	TRBV13	TGTGCCAGCAGCCCCACTAGCGGGGGGGCCTATGAGCAGTTCTTC	CASSPTSGGAYEQFF
NA	few	13	TRBJ2-2	TRBV5-6	TGTGCCAGCAGCCACCCAGGGACTGGGGAGCTGTTTTTT	CASSHPGTGELFF
NA	NA	14	TRBJ2-5	TRBV7-9	TGTGCCAGCAGCCTTTGGGAGACCCAAGAGACCCAGTACTTC	CASSLWETQETQYF
NA	few	11	TRBJ1-1	TRBV29-1	TGCAGCGTTGAGTCCTCGCGGGGAGCTTTCTTT	CSVESSRGAFF
NA	NA	13	TRBJ1-5	TRBV5-6	TGTGCCAGCAGTGTCGGGGGAGGTCAGCCCCAGCATTTT	CASSVGGGQPQHF
NA	NA	15	TRBJ1-2	TRBV5-4	TGTGCCAGCAGCTTGGAGACAGGAACCCTTACTGGCTACACCTTC	CASSLETGTLTGYTF
TRBD2	NA	14	TRBJ2-5	TRBV6-5	TGTGCCAGCACCAACGGGGGGACCTGGGAGACCCAGTACTTC	CASTNGGTWETQYF
NA	NA	13	TRBJ1-2	TRBV13	TGTGCCAGCAGCTCCGGGACATCCAATCTGGACACCTTC	CASSSGTSNLDTF
TRBD1	NA	15	TRBJ2-7	TRBV7-8	TGTGCCAGCAGCTTACTGGGACAGGGGAACTACGAGCAGTACTTC	CASSLLGQGNYEQYF
NA	NA	14	TRBJ1-2	TRBV23-1	TGCGCCAGCAGTCATGGACAGATTCCGAATGGCTACACCTTC	CASSHGQIPNGYTF
NA	few	12	TRBJ1-1	TRBV29-1	TGCAGCGCGCCGGGGGGAAACACTGAAGCTTTCTTT	CSAPGGNTEAFF
TRBD1	few	15	TRBJ2-3	TRBV6-5	TGTGCCAGCGGCCGGGCAGGGGGTGGCACAGATACGCAGTATTTT	CASGRAGGGTDTQYF
NA	once	13	TRBJ2-1	TRBV30	TGTGCCTGGAGTTCCGGGAAGTACAATGAGCAGTTCTTC	CAWSSGKYNEQFF
NA	NA	11	TRBJ2-7	TRBV11-2	TGTGCCAGCAGCTTGGGAGTCGAGCAGTACTTC	CASSLGVEQYF